Listed below are T cell receptor beta chains from one sample, sequenced in a study of blood T cell repertoires in COVID-19. Data came from immunoSEQ multiplex PCR; TCRdb stores just in-frame clones and leaves some out. The profile shows hundreds of thousands of clones, approximately 90% of them singletons. Sequencing used PBMCs or T cells enriched from blood (not recorded which). The receptors shown here come from a woman aged 40 to 50 who had recovered from COVID-19. Each CDR3 is given with its conserved first and last residue. A D gene is named only where the DNA matches it firmly. Expanded clones are given a class, and other clones once, few, many or no size at all.

few	TRBV23-1	TRBJ2-7	TRBD1	TGCGCCAGCTGCGGGACAGGGAAATCCTACGAGCAGTACTTC	CASCGTGKSYEQYF
-	TRBV30	TRBJ2-7	TRBD2	TGTGCCTGGAGTGCTGGGACTAGCGGGGTTAGCGAGCAGTACTTC	CAWSAGTSGVSEQYF
-	TRBV3-1/TRBV3-2	TRBJ2-5	TRBD2	TGTGCCAGCAGCCAAGGACTAGCGGGAAGGGAGACCCAGTACTTC	CASSQGLAGRETQYF
-	TRBV6-5	TRBJ1-2	TRBD1	TGTGCCAGCAGTTATCGGACAGGCCTAGGCTATGGCTACACCTTC	CASSYRTGLGYGYTF
-	TRBV24-1	TRBJ2-3	TRBD2	TGTGCCACCAGTGGTGGAGCGGGGGGCACAGATACGCAGTATTTT	CATSGGAGGTDTQYF
-	TRBV7-9	TRBJ2-7	TRBD2	TGTGCCAGCAGCCCCTCCGGGACTAGCGGGGTGCGGGAGCAGTACTTC	CASSPSGTSGVREQYF
-	TRBV12-3/TRBV12-4	TRBJ1-1	-	TGTGCCAGCACCATTATTCGTCGCGGTGAAGCTTTCTTT	CASTIIRRGEAFF
once	TRBV6-4	TRBJ2-1	-	TGTGCCAGCAGTGACTCGAGGGAGTTGTTCTTC	CASSDSRELFF
-	TRBV5-6	TRBJ2-7	-	TGTGCCAGCAGCTTGGATGGGGGGAATGGATACGAGCAGTACTTC	CASSLDGGNGYEQYF
-	TRBV5-6	TRBJ1-2	TRBD1	TGTGCCAGCAGGACAGGGGGATCTGGCTACACCTTC	CASRTGGSGYTF
-	TRBV3-1/TRBV3-2	TRBJ2-1	-	TGTGCCAGCAGCCAAGACAGAAACAATGAGCAGTTCTTC	CASSQDRNNEQFF
-	TRBV11-3	TRBJ1-4	-	TGTGCCAGCAGCTTAAGGGGGGAAAAACTGTTTTTT	CASSLRGEKLFF
-	TRBV12-3/TRBV12-4	TRBJ1-1	-	TGTGCCAGCACTTGGGCCGAGGGGACAGAAGCTTTCTTT	CASTWAEGTEAFF
-	TRBV27	TRBJ1-6	-	TGTGCCAGCAGTTTTTCGGGGGGTAATTCACCCCTCCACTTT	CASSFSGGNSPLHF
once	TRBV30	TRBJ2-3	TRBD1	TGTGCCTGGGCTACCGGGACAGTATACACAGATACGCAGTATTTT	CAWATGTVYTDTQYF
-	TRBV27	TRBJ2-1	TRBD2	TGTGCCAGCAGTTTACCGGCTAGCGGGAGTAATGAGCAGTTCTTC	CASSLPASGSNEQFF
-	TRBV10-2	TRBJ2-7	-	TGCGCCAGCAGTAACTACAAAACCTACGAGCAGTACTTC	CASSNYKTYEQYF
-	TRBV11-1	TRBJ2-3	-	TGTGCCAGCAGCCCAGGAGGGCAGCGCACAGATACGCAGTATTTT	CASSPGGQRTDTQYF
few	TRBV9	TRBJ1-1	TRBD1	TGTGCCAGCAGCGTAGCAGGGGGCGGTAACACTGAAGCTTTCTTT	CASSVAGGGNTEAFF
-	TRBV29-1	TRBJ2-3	-	TGCAGCGTTGAAGACAGGGTAGTCTCTCAAGATACGCAGTATTTT	CSVEDRVVSQDTQYF
-	TRBV24-1	TRBJ2-2	-	TGTGCCACCAGTGAGGCCTCTAGCGCGAACACCGGGGAGCTGTTTTTT	CATSEASSANTGELFF
-	TRBV5-1	TRBJ2-7	-	TGCGCCAGCAGCTTGTACGGGAAGGATCTCGAGCAGTACTTC	CASSLYGKDLEQYF
-	TRBV19	TRBJ2-5	-	TGTGCCAGTAGTATGGGTGCGGCTAGCCCTAGAGAGACCCAGTACTTC	CASSMGAASPRETQYF
-	TRBV7-2	TRBJ2-7	TRBD1	TGTGCCAGCAGCAAGACCACAGGGGGCTACGAGCAGTACTTC	CASSKTTGGYEQYF
-	TRBV7-9	TRBJ2-7	-	TGTGCCAGCAGCTTAGGAGGTCTGGCGGACGAGCAGTACTTC	CASSLGGLADEQYF